A single sample is the source of the 2 T cell receptor beta chains below, sequenced in a study of blood T cells in healthy people across ages. With a J-beta primer mix and a sample-barcoded 5' primer, a second PCR ran about 6 to 11 cycles. TCRdb recomputed calls from the 5' RACE reads with MiXCR, one row per CDR3 protein. This sample has over 1,300,000 distinct CDR3 sequences, with approximately 59% found just once. Material: blood. The receptors originated from a young man in good health.

The chain couples TRBV6-2 or TRBV6-3 to TRBJ2-1; TRBD2 matches at 14 bases. From germline, CDR1 is MNHEY and CDR2 SVGEGT. Trimming at V came to 7 bases and at J to 2 bases, leaving 7 bases not matched to a gene. This CDR3 is 17 amino acids long. The CDR3 spells CASTGTSGSRPYNEQFF. The CDR3 DNA reads TGTGCCAGCACTGGGACTAGCGGGAGTCGACCCTACAATGAGCAGTTCTTC.

For the CDR3, the DNA is TGTGCCAGCAGCCCCGTTGATCGAGGGTTCCTCTCCTACGAGCAGTACTTC. Protein sequence: CASSPVDRGFLSYEQYF. The chain links TRBV28 to TRBJ2-7; tentative D call: TRBD2 (5 bases). The CDR3 runs to 17 residues. V was clipped by 6 bases and J by 0 bases, with 21 bases between them. Looked up from germline, CDR1 is MDHEN and CDR2 is SYDVKM.